This TCR beta chain was obtained from a study of cytomegalovirus exposure and HLA in healthy donors. PCR amplification relied on 60 Vbeta primers (plus 13 Jbeta primers). Repertoires were generated with immunoSEQ multiplex PCR, while TCRdb's copy carries only in-frame clones and drops some. This sample carries roughly 110,000 clones, about 70% of them seen once, and the ten largest clones take about 0.8%. After removal of 10 bases from V and 4 bases from J, the junction contained 12 bases not matched to a gene. The CDR3 contains 14 residues. CDR1 is LNHDA, CDR2 SQIVND, per germline (reference sequence).

Material for sequencing was PBMCs. The sequence was obtained from a boy aged 5-17 years in good health and CMV-seronegative. The rearrangement joins TRBV19 to TRBJ1-2, with 7 bases fitting TRBD1. Written as DNA, the CDR3 is TGTGCCACTGCACGGTACAGGGACAGCTATGGCTACACCTTC. Protein sequence: CATARYRDSYGYTF.